A selection of T cell receptor beta chains follows, all from one sample in a study of TIL therapy for anti-PD-1-resistant metastatic lung cancer. Profiled with immunoSEQ multiplex PCR; TCRdb holds only in-frame clones, not every one. The table has just over 20,000 clones, around 79% seen once. The sequencing here drew on blood, taken at baseline. Receptor source: a person aged 25-79 years with non-small cell lung cancer. The CDR3 runs from the conserved cysteine through the conserved F or W. Each record gives: J gene, V gene, CDR3 protein.

>TRBJ1-5|TRBV6-6
CASSFTGEQPQHF
>TRBJ1-6|TRBV25-1
CATRRGTDSPLHF
>TRBJ1-1|TRBV11-3
CASSLGGQAGKTEAFF
>TRBJ1-6|TRBV15
CATSREGAGDSPLHF
>TRBJ2-5|TRBV5-1
CASSFRLDQETQYF
>TRBJ1-5|TRBV7-8
CASSLVDSWGNQPQHF
>TRBJ1-5|TRBV7-2
CASSDPPNQPQHF
>TRBJ1-2|TRBV11-2
CASSLGAVYGYTF
>TRBJ2-1|TRBV25-1
CASSEWGTSGYNEQFF
>TRBJ1-1|TRBV5-4
CASSLRGPNTEAFF
>TRBJ2-7|TRBV6-5
CASSLGSRYEQYF
>TRBJ1-2|TRBV28
CASSLLKGTGVRGYTF
>TRBJ2-3|TRBV10-3
CAISEFQPSADTQYF
>TRBJ1-1|TRBV7-2
CASFRGAVLGTEAFF
>TRBJ2-5|TRBV28
CASSLGGLAGAETQYF
>TRBJ1-2|TRBV11-2
CASSLAPHRNYGYTF
>TRBJ1-1|TRBV9
CASSPEGFTEAFF
>TRBJ2-7|TRBV6-5
CASRRQGAVYEQYF
>TRBJ2-1|TRBV9
CASSVAGDYNEQFF
>TRBJ2-2|TRBV7-2
CASGGRGAGELFF
>TRBJ1-1|TRBV6-5
CASRAGTANTEAFF
>TRBJ2-7|TRBV30
CAWTREYEQYF
>TRBJ2-1|TRBV9
CASSGPGLALSNEQFF
>TRBJ2-7|TRBV18
CASSPRGTDSLLPYEQYF
>TRBJ2-7|TRBV10-2
CASSDRGLANYEQYF
>TRBJ1-6|TRBV19
CASSIVGQGANNSPLHF
>TRBJ2-7|TRBV28
CASSLGRGIEQYF